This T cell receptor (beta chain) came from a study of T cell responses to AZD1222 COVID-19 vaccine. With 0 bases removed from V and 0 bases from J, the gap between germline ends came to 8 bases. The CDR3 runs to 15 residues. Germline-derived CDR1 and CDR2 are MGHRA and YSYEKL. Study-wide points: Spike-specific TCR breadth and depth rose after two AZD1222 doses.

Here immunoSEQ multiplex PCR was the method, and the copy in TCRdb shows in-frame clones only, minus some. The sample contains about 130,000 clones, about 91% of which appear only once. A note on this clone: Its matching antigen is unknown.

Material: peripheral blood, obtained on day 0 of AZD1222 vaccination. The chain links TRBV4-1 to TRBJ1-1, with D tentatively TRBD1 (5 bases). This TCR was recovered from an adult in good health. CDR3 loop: CASSQEGGLNTEAFF. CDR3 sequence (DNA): TGCGCCAGCAGCCAAGAGGGGGGATTGAACACTGAAGCTTTCTTT.